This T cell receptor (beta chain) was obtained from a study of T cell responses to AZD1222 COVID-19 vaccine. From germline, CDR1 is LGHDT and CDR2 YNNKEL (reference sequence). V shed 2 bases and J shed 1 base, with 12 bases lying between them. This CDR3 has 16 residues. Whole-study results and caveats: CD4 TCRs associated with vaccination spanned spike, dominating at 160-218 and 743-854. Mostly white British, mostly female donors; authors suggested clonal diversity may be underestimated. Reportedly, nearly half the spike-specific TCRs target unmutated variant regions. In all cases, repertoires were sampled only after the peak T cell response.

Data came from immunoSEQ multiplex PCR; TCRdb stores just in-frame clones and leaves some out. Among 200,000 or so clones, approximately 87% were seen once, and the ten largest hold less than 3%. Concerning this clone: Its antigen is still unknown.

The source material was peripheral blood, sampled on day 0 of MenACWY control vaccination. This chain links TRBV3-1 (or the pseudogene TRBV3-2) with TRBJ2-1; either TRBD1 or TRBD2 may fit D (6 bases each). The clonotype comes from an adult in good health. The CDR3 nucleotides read TGTGCCAGCAGCCAACTTACAGGGAGGTCCTACAATGAGCAGTTCTTC. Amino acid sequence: CASSQLTGRSYNEQFF.